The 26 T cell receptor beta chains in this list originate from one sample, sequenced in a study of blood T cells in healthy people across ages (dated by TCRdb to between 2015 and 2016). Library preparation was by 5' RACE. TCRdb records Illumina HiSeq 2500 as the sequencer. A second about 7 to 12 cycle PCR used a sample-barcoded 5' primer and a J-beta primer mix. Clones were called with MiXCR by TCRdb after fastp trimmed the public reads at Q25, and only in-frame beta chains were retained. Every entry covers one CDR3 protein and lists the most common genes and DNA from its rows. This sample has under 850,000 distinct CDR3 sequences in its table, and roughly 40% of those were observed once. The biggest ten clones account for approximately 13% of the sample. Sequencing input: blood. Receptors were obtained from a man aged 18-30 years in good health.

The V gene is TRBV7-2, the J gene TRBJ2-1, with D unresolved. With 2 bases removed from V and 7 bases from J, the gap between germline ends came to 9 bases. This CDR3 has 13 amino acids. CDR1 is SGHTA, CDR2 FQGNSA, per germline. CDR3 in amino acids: CASSLPGKNEQFF. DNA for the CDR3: TGTGCCAGCAGCTTACCCGGTAAGAATGAGCAGTTCTTC.

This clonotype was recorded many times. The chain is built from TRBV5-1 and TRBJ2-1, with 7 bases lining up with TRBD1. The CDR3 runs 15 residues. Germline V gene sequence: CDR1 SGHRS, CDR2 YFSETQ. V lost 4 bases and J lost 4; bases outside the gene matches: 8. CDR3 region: CASSPEGADYNEQFF. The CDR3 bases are TGCGCCAGCAGCCCAGAGGGGGCAGATTACAATGAGCAGTTCTTC. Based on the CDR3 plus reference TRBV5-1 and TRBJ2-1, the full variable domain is KAGVTQTPRYLIKTRGQQVTLSCSPISGHRSVSWYQQTPGQGLQFLFEYFSETQRNKGNFPGRFSGRQFSNSRSEMNVSTLELGDSALYLCASSPEGADYNEQFFGPGTRLTVL.

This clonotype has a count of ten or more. The CDR3 protein is CAIGDDEQYF. CDR3 bases: TGTGCCATCGGCGACGACGAGCAGTACTTC. V gene TRBV7-2 combines with J gene TRBJ2-7; D not resolved. The germline CDR1 and CDR2 sequences are SGHTA and FQGNSA. Trimming took off 10 bases at V and 5 bases at J, with 9 bases between the two ends. The CDR3 runs to 10 residues.

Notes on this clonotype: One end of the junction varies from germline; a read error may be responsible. In DNA, the CDR3 is TGCAGTGCTAGAATACAGGGAGATCAGCCCCGGCATTTT. Translated, it gives CSARIQGDQPRHF. The gene calls are TRBV20-1 and TRBJ1-5, with D possibly TRBD1 on 6 matching bases. CDR1 and CDR2 (germline): DFQATT, SNEGSKA (reference sequence). The CDR3 loop spans 13 amino acids.

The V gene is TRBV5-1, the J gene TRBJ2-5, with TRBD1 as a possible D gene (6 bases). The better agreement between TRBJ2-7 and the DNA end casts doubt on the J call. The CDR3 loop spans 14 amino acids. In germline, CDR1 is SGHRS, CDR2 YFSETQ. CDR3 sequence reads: CASSLVTGFGEQYF. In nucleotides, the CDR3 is TGCGCCAGCAGCTTGGTGACAGGCTTTGGCGAGCAGTACTTC.

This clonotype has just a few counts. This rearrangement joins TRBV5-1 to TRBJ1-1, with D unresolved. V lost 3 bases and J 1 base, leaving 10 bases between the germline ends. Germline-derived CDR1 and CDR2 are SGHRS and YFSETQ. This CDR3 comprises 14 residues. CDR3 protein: CASSSDLENTEAFF. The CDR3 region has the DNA TGCGCCAGCAGCTCAGACTTAGAGAACACTGAAGCTTTCTTT.

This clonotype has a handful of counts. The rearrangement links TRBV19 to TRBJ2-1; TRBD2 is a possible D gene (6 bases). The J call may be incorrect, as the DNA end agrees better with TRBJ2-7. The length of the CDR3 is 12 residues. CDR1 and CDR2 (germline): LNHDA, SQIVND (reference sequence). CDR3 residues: CASSRGYNEQYF. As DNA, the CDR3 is TGTGCCAGTAGTCGGGGGTACAATGAGCAGTACTTC.

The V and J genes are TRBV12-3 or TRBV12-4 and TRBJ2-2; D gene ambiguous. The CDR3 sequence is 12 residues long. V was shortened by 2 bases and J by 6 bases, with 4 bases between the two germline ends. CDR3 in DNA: TGTGCCAGCAGTTTAAATGCCGGGGAGCTGTTTTTT. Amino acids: CASSLNAGELFF.

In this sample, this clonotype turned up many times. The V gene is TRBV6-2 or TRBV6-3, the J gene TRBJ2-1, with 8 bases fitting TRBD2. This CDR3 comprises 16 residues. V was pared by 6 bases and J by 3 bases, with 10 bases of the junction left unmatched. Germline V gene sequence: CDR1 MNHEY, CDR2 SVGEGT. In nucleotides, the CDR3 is TGTGCCAGCAGCGTGAACGGGGGGGGGTTCTACAATGAGCAGTTCTTC. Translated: CASSVNGGGFYNEQFF.

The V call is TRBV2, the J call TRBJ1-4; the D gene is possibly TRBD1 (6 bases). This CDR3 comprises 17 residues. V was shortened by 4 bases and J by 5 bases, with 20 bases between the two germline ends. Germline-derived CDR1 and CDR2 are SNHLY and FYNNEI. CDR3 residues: CASSAGIGTNTNEKLFF. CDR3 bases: TGTGCCAGCAGTGCTGGTATCGGGACAAACACAAATGAAAAACTGTTTTTT.

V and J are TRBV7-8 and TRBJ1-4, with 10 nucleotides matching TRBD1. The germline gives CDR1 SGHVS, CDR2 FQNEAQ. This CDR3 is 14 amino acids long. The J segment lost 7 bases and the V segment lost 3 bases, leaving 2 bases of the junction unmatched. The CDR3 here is CASSFRDRGEKLFF. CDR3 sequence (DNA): TGTGCCAGCAGCTTCCGGGACAGGGGTGAAAAACTGTTTTTT.

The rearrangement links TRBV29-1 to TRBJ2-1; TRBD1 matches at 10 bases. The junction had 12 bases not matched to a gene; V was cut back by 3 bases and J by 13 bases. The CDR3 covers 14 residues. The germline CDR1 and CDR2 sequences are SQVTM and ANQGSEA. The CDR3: CSVEGTGVEETQFF. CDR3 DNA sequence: TGCAGCGTTGAGGGGACAGGGGTTGAAGAGACCCAGTTCTTC.

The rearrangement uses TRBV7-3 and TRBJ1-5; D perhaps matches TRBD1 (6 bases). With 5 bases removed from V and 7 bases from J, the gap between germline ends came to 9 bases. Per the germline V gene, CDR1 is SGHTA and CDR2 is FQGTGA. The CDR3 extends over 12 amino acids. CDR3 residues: CASSNTGQPQHF. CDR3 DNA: TGTGCCAGCAGCAACACAGGGCAGCCCCAGCATTTT.

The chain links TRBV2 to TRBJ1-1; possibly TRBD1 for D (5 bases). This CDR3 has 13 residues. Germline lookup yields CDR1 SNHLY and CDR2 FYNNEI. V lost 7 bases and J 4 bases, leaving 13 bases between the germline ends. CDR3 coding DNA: TGTGCCAGCACTCTAGGACAAGTCACTGAAGCTTTCTTT. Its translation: CASTLGQVTEAFF.

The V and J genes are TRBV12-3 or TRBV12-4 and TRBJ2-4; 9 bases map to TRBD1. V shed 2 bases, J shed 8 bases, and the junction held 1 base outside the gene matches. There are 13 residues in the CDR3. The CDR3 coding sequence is TGTGCCAGCAGTTTAAGGGACAGGGACATTCAGTACTTC. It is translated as CASSLRDRDIQYF.

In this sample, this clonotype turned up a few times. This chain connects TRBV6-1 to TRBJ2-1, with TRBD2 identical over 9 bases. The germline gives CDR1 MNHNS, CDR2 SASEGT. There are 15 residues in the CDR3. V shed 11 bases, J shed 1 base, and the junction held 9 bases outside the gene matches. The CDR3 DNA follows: TGTGCCGGGCGGACTCTAGCGGGGTCCTACAATGAGCAGTTCTTC. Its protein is CAGRTLAGSYNEQFF.

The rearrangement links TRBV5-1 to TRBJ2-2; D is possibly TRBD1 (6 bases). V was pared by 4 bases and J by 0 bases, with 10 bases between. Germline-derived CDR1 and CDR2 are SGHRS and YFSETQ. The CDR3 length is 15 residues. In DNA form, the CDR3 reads TGCGCCAGCAGCCCGGACAGCTCGAACACCGGGGAGCTGTTTTTT. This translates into CASSPDSSNTGELFF.

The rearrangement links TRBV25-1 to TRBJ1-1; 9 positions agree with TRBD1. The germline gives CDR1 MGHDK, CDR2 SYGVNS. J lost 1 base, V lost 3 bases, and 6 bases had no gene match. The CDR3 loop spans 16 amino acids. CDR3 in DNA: TGTGCCAGCAGTGACCCGAGGACAGGGGAGAACACTGAAGCTTTCTTT. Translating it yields CASSDPRTGENTEAFF.

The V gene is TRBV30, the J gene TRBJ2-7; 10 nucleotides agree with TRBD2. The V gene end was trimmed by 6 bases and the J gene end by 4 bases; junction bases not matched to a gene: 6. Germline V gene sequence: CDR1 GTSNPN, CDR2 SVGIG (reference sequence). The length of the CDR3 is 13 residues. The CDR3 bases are TGTGCCTGCTCCAGCGGGGGGGCTTACGAGCAGTACTTC. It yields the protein CACSSGGAYEQYF.

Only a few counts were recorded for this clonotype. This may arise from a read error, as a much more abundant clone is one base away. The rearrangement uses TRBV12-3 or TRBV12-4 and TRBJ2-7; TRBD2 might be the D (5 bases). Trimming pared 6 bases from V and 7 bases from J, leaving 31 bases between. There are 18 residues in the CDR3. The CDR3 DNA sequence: TGTGCCAGCAGAAGCGGCCCCCCAAGCCTCTCCCTTGGAAATGAGCAGTACTTC. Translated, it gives CASRSGPPSLSLGNEQYF.

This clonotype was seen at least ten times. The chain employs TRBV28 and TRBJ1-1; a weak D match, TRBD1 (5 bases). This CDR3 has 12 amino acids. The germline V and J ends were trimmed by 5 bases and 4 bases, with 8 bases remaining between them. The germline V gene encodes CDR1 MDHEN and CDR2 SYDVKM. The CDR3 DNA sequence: TGTGCCAGCAGTCCAGGGCCCACTGAAGCTTTCTTT. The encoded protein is CASSPGPTEAFF.

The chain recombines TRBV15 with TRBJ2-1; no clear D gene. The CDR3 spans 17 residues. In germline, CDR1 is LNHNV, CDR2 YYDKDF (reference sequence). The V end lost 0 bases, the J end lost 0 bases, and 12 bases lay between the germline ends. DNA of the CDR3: TGTGCCACCAGCAGAGAGGGCAGTGTCCCCTCCTACAATGAGCAGTTCTTC. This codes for CATSREGSVPSYNEQFF. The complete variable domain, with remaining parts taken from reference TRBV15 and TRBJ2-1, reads DAMVIQNPRYQVTQFGKPVTLSCSQTLNHNVMYWYQQKSSQAPKLLFHYYDKDFNNEADTPDNFQSRRPNTSFCFLDIRSPGLGDTAMYLCATSREGSVPSYNEQFFGPGTRLTVL.

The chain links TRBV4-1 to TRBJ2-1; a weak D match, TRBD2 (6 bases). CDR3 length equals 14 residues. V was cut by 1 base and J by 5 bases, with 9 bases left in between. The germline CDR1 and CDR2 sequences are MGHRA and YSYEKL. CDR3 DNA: TGCGCCAGCAGCCAAGGGGGACTTAACAATGAGCAGTTCTTC. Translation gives CASSQGGLNNEQFF.

CDR3 in DNA: TGCAGTGCTGGTTTCGGGCAGCCCCAGCATTTT. Amino acids: CSAGFGQPQHF. The chain couples TRBV20-1 to TRBJ1-5; no firm D call. Germline V CDR1 and CDR2: DFQATT, SNEGSKA (reference sequence). The CDR3 has 11 residues. The V and J ends lost 5 bases and 7 bases respectively, with 9 bases between them.

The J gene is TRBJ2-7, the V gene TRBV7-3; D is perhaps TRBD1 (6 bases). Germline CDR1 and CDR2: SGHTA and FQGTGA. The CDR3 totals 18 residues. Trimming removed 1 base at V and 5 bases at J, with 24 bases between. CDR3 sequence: CASSLRGVGTLLPDEQYF. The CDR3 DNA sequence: TGTGCCAGCAGCTTAAGAGGGGTGGGGACACTCCTCCCTGACGAGCAGTACTTC. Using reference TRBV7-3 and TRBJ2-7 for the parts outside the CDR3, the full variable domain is GAGVSQTPSNKVTEKGKYVELRCDPISGHTALYWYRQSLGQGPEFLIYFQGTGAADDSGLPNDRFFAVRPEGSVSTLKIQRTERGDSAVYLCASSLRGVGTLLPDEQYFGPGTRLTVT.

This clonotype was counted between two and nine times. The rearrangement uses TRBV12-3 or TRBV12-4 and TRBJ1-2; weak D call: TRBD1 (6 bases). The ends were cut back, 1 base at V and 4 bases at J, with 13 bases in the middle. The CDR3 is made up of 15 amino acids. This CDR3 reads CASSLGFGQIYGYTF. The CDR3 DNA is TGTGCCAGCAGTTTAGGCTTTGGACAGATCTATGGCTACACCTTC.